These T cell receptor beta chains were read from a single sample in a study of beta chain features in type 1 diabetes. The repertoire was sequenced with immunoSEQ multiplex PCR; TCRdb's copy has only in-frame clones and lacks some. The sample carries nearly 350,000 clones, approximately 9.9% recorded once. The specimen sequenced was central memory CD4+ T cells from blood. These receptors all come from a man in his thirties or forties with type 1 diabetes. The CDR3 runs from the conserved cysteine through the conserved F or W. A D gene is named only where the DNA matches it firmly. Size values are once, few and many counts, or a class for expanded clones, and some rows have none.

J	size	D	length	V	DNA	CDR3
TRBJ1-1	few	-	13	TRBV5-1	TGCGCCAGCAGCTTGGGGCCAGAGACTGAAGCTTTCTTT	CASSLGPETEAFF
TRBJ2-6	few	TRBD1	18	TRBV18	TGTGCCAGCGCACCAACCGGTGCAGGGGGCCGTGGGGCCAACGTCCTGACTTTC	CASAPTGAGGRGANVLTF
TRBJ2-7	-	-	12	TRBV5-6	TGTGCCAGCAGCCGACAAGGCTACGAGCAGTACTTC	CASSRQGYEQYF
TRBJ1-4	few	TRBD1	15	TRBV2	TGTGCCAGCACCGGACAGGGGGCACCTAATGAAAAACTGTTTTTT	CASTGQGAPNEKLFF
TRBJ2-7	-	TRBD2	17	TRBV7-2	TGTGCCAGCAGCTTCACTCGGACTAGCGGGGACCGATACGAGCAGTACTTC	CASSFTRTSGDRYEQYF
TRBJ1-2	-	-	13	TRBV5-1	TGCGCCAGCAGCTTGGATGGCCGAATGGGCTACACCTTC	CASSLDGRMGYTF
TRBJ2-7	few	TRBD1	15	TRBV28	TGTGCCAGCAGTTTAAACGGACAGGGAACCTACGAGCAGTACTTC	CASSLNGQGTYEQYF
TRBJ2-3	-	-	12	TRBV9	TGTGCCAGCAGCCAATTCACAGATACGCAGTATTTT	CASSQFTDTQYF
TRBJ1-1	few	-	10	TRBV28	TGTGCCAGCCAGAACACTGAAGCTTTCTTT	CASQNTEAFF
TRBJ2-3	many	-	15	TRBV7-2	TGTGCCAGCAGCTTAGTCTCAGGGGGAGGAGATACGCAGTATTTT	CASSLVSGGGDTQYF
TRBJ1-5	many	-	13	TRBV2	TGTGCCAGCAGTGACAGGTTTCATCAGCCCCAGCATTTT	CASSDRFHQPQHF
TRBJ2-5	few	TRBD1	15	TRBV5-1	TGCGCCAGCAGCACCGGACAGGGCGCTCAAGAGACCCAGTACTTC	CASSTGQGAQETQYF
TRBJ2-2	few	-	14	TRBV30	TGTGCCTGGAGTTCCGGATCGAACACCGGGGAGCTGTTTTTT	CAWSSGSNTGELFF
TRBJ2-4	few	TRBD1	14	TRBV2	TGTGCCAGCAGTGAACTGGACAGGGACGGCATTCAGTACTTC	CASSELDRDGIQYF